Shown below are 29 T cell receptor beta chains from a single sample sequenced in a study of blood T cell repertoires in COVID-19. Clones were sequenced by immunoSEQ multiplex PCR, and TCRdb holds only the in-frame ones, with some missing. The profile covers 200,000 to 250,000 clones, with 75% to 90% appearing a single time and around 2.2% taken by the ten largest. Source material: peripheral blood. The source is a man younger than 45 who had recovered from COVID-19.

The chain joins TRBV25-1 to TRBJ2-7; 11 bases match TRBD2. CDR3 length: 15 residues. CDR1 MGHDK and CDR2 SYGVNS come from the germline V gene. The junction had 7 bases not matched to a gene; V was cut back by 4 bases and J by 5 bases. CDR3 amino acids: CASSGASGGFHEQYF. CDR3 DNA sequence: TGTGCCAGCAGTGGGGCTAGCGGGGGGTTCCACGAGCAGTACTTC.

The chain links TRBV21-1 to TRBJ2-6; no DNA check was done on the table's D call, TRBD1. TRBV21-1 is an annotated pseudogene. CDR3 length: 19 residues. This chain's CDR3 is CASSKVDAGRTPGANVLTF. The CDR3 DNA reads as TGTGCCAGCAGCAAAGTTGACGCAGGCAGAACCCCTGGGGCCAACGTCCTGACTTTC.

A single count supports this clone. V gene TRBV18 combines with J gene TRBJ1-4; D unresolved. The CDR3 is made up of 15 amino acids. Trimming shortened V by 1 base and J by 5 bases, and 11 bases separated the two germline ends. Germline V CDR1 and CDR2: KGHSH, LQKENI. For the CDR3, the DNA is TGTGCCAGCTCACCACAGCTACAGCAAAATGAAAAACTGTTTTTT. It yields the protein CASSPQLQQNEKLFF.

As DNA, the CDR3 is TGTGCCAGTAGTATTTCAGGGCGGTTCACTGAAGCTTTCTTT. This codes for CASSISGRFTEAFF. This rearrangement joins TRBV19 to TRBJ1-1; possible D gene TRBD1, 5 bases. V was pared by 3 bases and J by 4 bases, with 12 bases between. Germline CDR1 and CDR2: LNHDA and SQIVND (reference sequence). This CDR3 is built from 14 residues.

This rearrangement joins TRBV3-1 (or the pseudogene TRBV3-2) to TRBJ1-5; D is ambiguous. The CDR3 sequence is 13 residues long. V gave up 2 bases and J gave up 7 bases, with 9 bases separating them. Germline V gene data show CDR1 as LGHDT and CDR2 as YNNKEL (reference sequence). The CDR3 sequence is CASSQMHSQPQHF. The CDR3 bases are TGTGCCAGCAGCCAAATGCACAGCCAGCCCCAGCATTTT.

The V call is TRBV7-2, the J call TRBJ1-1; D remains ambiguous. The V gene lost 5 bases and the J gene lost 2 bases, with 9 bases spanning the gap. The CDR3 is 13 amino acids. Germline CDR1 SGHTA, CDR2 FQGNSA. This CDR3 reads CASSQNLNTEAFF. CDR3 DNA sequence: TGTGCCAGCAGCCAAAACCTAAACACTGAAGCTTTCTTT.

The chain combines TRBV19 with TRBJ2-5, with D hard to call. This CDR3 contains 13 residues. V lost 4 bases and J 1 base, leaving 7 bases between the germline ends. The germline V gene encodes CDR1 LNHDA and CDR2 SQIVND (reference sequence). The CDR3 loop is CASSTNSQETQYF. CDR3 coding DNA: TGTGCCAGTAGTACTAACTCCCAAGAGACCCAGTACTTC.

This chain joins TRBV11-3 and TRBJ2-3, with D perhaps TRBD1 (5 bases). The CDR3 is made up of 14 amino acids. V shed 3 bases and J shed 2 bases, with 9 bases lying between them. In germline, CDR1 is SGHNT, CDR2 YENEEA. CDR3 loop: CASSFDSHTDTQYF. In nucleotides, the CDR3 is TGTGCCAGCAGCTTTGACAGTCACACAGATACGCAGTATTTT. The full variable domain, completed using reference TRBV11-3 and TRBJ2-3, is EAGVVQSPRYKIIEKKQPVAFWCNPISGHNTLYWYLQNLGQGPELLIRYENEEAVDDSQLPKDRFSAERLKGVDSTLKIQPAELGDSAVYLCASSFDSHTDTQYFGPGTRLTVL.

The sample holds one count of this clone. This rearrangement joins TRBV11-3 to TRBJ1-5, with D possibly being TRBD1 (6 bases). This CDR3 comprises 14 residues. CDR1 is SGHNT and CDR2 is YENEEA in the germline V gene. V gave up 5 bases and J gave up 5 bases, with 13 bases separating them. The DNA of the CDR3 is TGTGCCAGCAGCCGGAGCAGGGGATATCAGCCCCAGCATTTT. This sequence encodes CASSRSRGYQPQHF.

V is TRBV27 and J is TRBJ2-3, with D possibly TRBD1 on 6 matching bases. Germline CDR1 MNHEY, CDR2 SMNVEV (reference sequence). The CDR3 covers 14 residues. Trimming shortened V by 3 bases and J by 0 bases, and 7 bases separated the two germline ends. The CDR3 loop is CASSLQGSTDTQYF. CDR3 nucleotide sequence: TGTGCCAGCAGTTTGCAGGGGAGCACAGATACGCAGTATTTT.

V is TRBV5-1 and J is TRBJ1-1, with D perhaps TRBD1 (5 bases). V was pared by 4 bases and J by 0 bases, with 19 bases between. This CDR3 spans 17 amino acids. The V gene's germline CDR1 is SGHRS and CDR2 YFSETQ. Written as DNA, the CDR3 is TGCGCCAGCAGCCTCCCTGACAGAACCCCTATGAACACTGAAGCTTTCTTT. Protein sequence: CASSLPDRTPMNTEAFF.

The CDR3 here is CASSSKEAGFYEQFF. For the CDR3, the DNA is TGTGCCAGCAGTTCCAAGGAAGCGGGGTTCTATGAGCAGTTCTTC. The chain links TRBV6-5 to TRBJ2-1, with TRBD2 matching over 7 bases. V trimming: 4 bases; J trimming: 8 bases; junction bases outside the gene matches: 11. The length of the CDR3 is 15 residues. Looked up from germline, CDR1 is MNHEY and CDR2 is SVGAGI.

This sequence joins TRBV14 and TRBJ1-1; weak D call: TRBD1 (6 bases). This CDR3 spans 13 amino acids. V was clipped by 6 bases and J by 4 bases, with 12 bases between them. CDR1 is SGHDN and CDR2 is FVKESK in the germline V gene. The CDR3 sequence: CASRQGGSTEAFF. The CDR3 region has the DNA TGTGCCAGCAGACAGGGAGGGAGCACTGAAGCTTTCTTT.

This rearrangement joins TRBV2 to TRBJ2-1; tentatively, D is TRBD1 (6 bases). V lost 2 bases and J lost 12, with 17 bases in between. From germline, CDR1 is SNHLY and CDR2 FYNNEI. There are 14 residues in the CDR3. The CDR3 loop is CASSETRDIGWQFF. In DNA, the CDR3 is TGTGCCAGCAGTGAAACCCGGGACATAGGGTGGCAGTTCTTC.

This sequence joins TRBV7-9 and TRBJ1-1; D remains ambiguous. There are 11 residues in the CDR3. The V gene lost 8 bases and the J gene lost 11 bases, with 15 bases spanning the gap. The germline gives CDR1 SEHNR, CDR2 FQNEAQ (reference sequence). CDR3 region: CASSAGPGAFF. The CDR3 DNA follows: TGTGCCAGCTCCGCGGGCCCGGGGGCTTTCTTT.

This clone came up once. V gene TRBV11-2 combines with J gene TRBJ1-6, with D possibly being TRBD1 (6 bases). Germline loops: CDR1 SGHAT, CDR2 FQNNGV. V was pared by 1 base and J by 6 bases, with 13 bases between. The CDR3 contains 16 residues. The CDR3 reads CASSLAGGGGNSPLHF. The CDR3 bases are TGTGCCAGCAGCTTAGCTGGGGGCGGGGGTAATTCACCCCTCCACTTT.

The chain combines TRBV4-1 with TRBJ2-1; TRBD1 matches 10 bases. This CDR3 has 16 amino acids. CDR1 and CDR2 (germline): MGHRA, YSYEKL. The ends lost 6 bases at V and 4 bases at J; junction bases unmatched: 9. In nucleotides, the CDR3 is TGCGCCAGCAGGGGGCCGGGACAGGGGTTTTACAATGAGCAGTTCTTC. Amino acid sequence: CASRGPGQGFYNEQFF.

The genes are TRBV4-1 and TRBJ1-1, with D possibly being TRBD1 (5 bases). The ends were cut back, 4 bases at V and 6 bases at J, with 12 bases in the middle. This CDR3 has 13 residues. Germline V gene lookup returns CDR1 MGHRA and CDR2 YSYEKL. The CDR3 region has the DNA TGCGCCAGCAGCCGGTGGGGGGTAGCTGAAGCTTTCTTT. The encoded protein is CASSRWGVAEAFF.

This sequence joins TRBV5-5 and TRBJ2-3; 7 bases map to TRBD2. Germline assignment: CDR1 SGHKS and CDR2 YYEKEE (reference sequence). Losses at the gene ends were 1 base for V and 4 bases for J; bases not matched to a gene: 6. The CDR3 is 15 residues long. In DNA, the CDR3 is TGTGCCAGCAGCTTGTGGGGGGGTACAGCAGATACGCAGTATTTT. It encodes CASSLWGGTADTQYF.

The genes are TRBV18 and TRBJ1-4; D uncertain. The CDR3 is 15 amino acids. The germline CDR1 and CDR2 sequences are KGHSH and LQKENI. Trimming removed 8 bases at V and 0 bases at J, with 13 bases between. The CDR3 sequence: CASRPPGATNEKLFF. CDR3 DNA: TGTGCCAGCCGCCCCCCAGGTGCAACTAATGAAAAACTGTTTTTT.

The rearrangement joins TRBV6-6 to TRBJ2-7; the D gene is possibly TRBD1 (5 bases). The V gene lost 2 bases and the J gene lost 3 bases, with 11 bases spanning the gap. CDR1 and CDR2 from the germline V gene are MNHNY and SVGAGI (reference sequence). The CDR3 has 14 amino acids. This chain's CDR3 is CASSYTTGYYEQYF. In nucleotides, the CDR3 is TGTGCCAGCAGTTACACCACAGGCTACTACGAGCAGTACTTC.

The CDR3 DNA sequence: TGCGCCAGCAGCCAAGGGACAGGGGTATATTCACCCCTCCACTTT. Translation: CASSQGTGVYSPLHF. The chain uses TRBV4-1 and TRBJ1-6; TRBD1 matches at 9 bases. Losses at the gene ends were 1 base for V and 8 bases for J; bases not matched to a gene: 3. The CDR3 spans 15 residues. Per the germline V gene, CDR1 is MGHRA and CDR2 is YSYEKL.

The CDR3 DNA reads as TGTGCCAGCAGCCTCTCAGGGGGGTATGGCTACACCTTC. It specifies CASSLSGGYGYTF. The chain links TRBV3-1 (or the pseudogene TRBV3-2) to TRBJ1-2; 7 bases fit TRBD1. This CDR3 region has 13 residues. Germline trimming cut 4 bases from V and 5 bases from J; bases unmatched to any gene: 4. Germline CDR1 LGHDT, CDR2 YNNKEL (reference sequence).

The chain couples TRBV29-1 to TRBJ2-7, with TRBD1 matching over 7 bases. The CDR3 sequence is 13 residues long. With V trimmed by 4 bases and J by 0 bases, 3 bases remained unmatched. Germline V gene lookup returns CDR1 SQVTM and CDR2 ANQGSEA. The CDR3 protein is CSVVRDSSYEQYF. CDR3 DNA sequence: TGCAGCGTTGTAAGGGACAGCTCCTACGAGCAGTACTTC.

The chain carries TRBV19 and TRBJ2-1; TRBD2 is a possible D gene (6 bases). CDR1 and CDR2 from the germline V gene are LNHDA and SQIVND (reference sequence). V shed 1 base and J shed 2 bases, with 12 bases lying between them. CDR3 length equals 16 residues. The CDR3 sequence is CASSIVWGVPYNEQFF. In nucleotides, the CDR3 is TGTGCCAGTAGTATAGTTTGGGGGGTACCCTACAATGAGCAGTTCTTC.

As to this clone: At the DNA level, this CDR3 is encoded by other sequences in the same sample as well. The chain employs TRBV9 and TRBJ2-7, with D hard to call. Germline CDR1 and CDR2: SGDLS and YYNGEE. The V end was cut by 0 bases, the J end by 0 bases, with 7 bases between. This CDR3 region has 14 residues. The CDR3 coding sequence is TGTGCCAGCAGCGTAGTCCCTAGCTCCTACGAGCAGTACTTC. It is translated as CASSVVPSSYEQYF.

This clone showed up just once. This sequence joins TRBV5-4 and TRBJ1-1; the D is unclear. There are 15 residues in the CDR3. The V and J ends lost 0 bases and 1 base respectively, with 10 bases between them. Germline CDR1 SGHNT, CDR2 YYREEE (reference sequence). The CDR3 sequence: CASSLGPNWNTEAFF. The CDR3 region has the DNA TGTGCCAGCAGCTTGGGTCCGAACTGGAACACTGAAGCTTTCTTT.

At least ten counts were recorded for this clone. This chain uses TRBV6-4 with TRBJ2-2; TRBD1 matches 10 bases. Germline V gene sequence: CDR1 MRHNA, CDR2 SNTAGT. The CDR3 has 15 residues. V shed 3 bases and J 5 bases; nucleotides not matched to a gene: 3. This CDR3 reads CASSEGQGDTGELFF. DNA of the CDR3: TGTGCCAGCAGTGAAGGACAGGGGGATACCGGGGAGCTGTTTTTT.

The chain has TRBV6-5 and TRBJ1-4; D gene ambiguous. Trimming took 4 bases from V and 3 from J, leaving 12 bases between them. The CDR3 covers 15 residues. Per the germline V gene, CDR1 is MNHEY and CDR2 is SVGAGI. The CDR3 DNA reads as TGTGCCAGCAGTTCTCCCGGTAGTGCTAATGAAAAACTGTTTTTT. Protein: CASSSPGSANEKLFF.